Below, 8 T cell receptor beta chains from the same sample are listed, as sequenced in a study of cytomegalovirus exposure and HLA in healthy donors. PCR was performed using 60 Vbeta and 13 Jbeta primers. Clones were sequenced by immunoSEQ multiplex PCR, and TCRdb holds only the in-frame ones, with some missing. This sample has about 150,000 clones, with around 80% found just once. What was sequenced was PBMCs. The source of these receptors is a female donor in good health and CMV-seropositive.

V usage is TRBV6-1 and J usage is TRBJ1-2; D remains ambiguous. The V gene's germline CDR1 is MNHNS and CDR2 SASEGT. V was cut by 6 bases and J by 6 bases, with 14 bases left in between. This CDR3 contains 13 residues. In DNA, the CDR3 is TGTGCCAGCAGGAGGGCGGGGAATGATGGCTACACCTTC. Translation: CASRRAGNDGYTF.

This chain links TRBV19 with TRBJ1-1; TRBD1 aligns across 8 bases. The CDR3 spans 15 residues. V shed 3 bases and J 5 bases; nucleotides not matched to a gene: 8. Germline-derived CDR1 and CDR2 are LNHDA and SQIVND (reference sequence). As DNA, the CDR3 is TGTGCCAGTAGTATGCTCACAGGGGGTGGGACTGAAGCTTTCTTT. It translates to CASSMLTGGGTEAFF.

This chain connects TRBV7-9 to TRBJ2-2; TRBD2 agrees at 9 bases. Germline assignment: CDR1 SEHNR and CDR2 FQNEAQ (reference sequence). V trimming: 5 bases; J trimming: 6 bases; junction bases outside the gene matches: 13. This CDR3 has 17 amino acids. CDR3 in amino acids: CASSGSTSGEGAGELFF. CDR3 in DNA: TGTGCCAGCAGCGGGTCGACTAGCGGAGAGGGGGCCGGGGAGCTGTTTTTT.

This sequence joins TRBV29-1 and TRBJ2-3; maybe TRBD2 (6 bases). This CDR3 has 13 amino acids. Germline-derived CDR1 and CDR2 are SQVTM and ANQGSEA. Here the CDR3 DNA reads TGCAGTCCTGTAGCGGCTAGCACAGATACGCAGTATTTT. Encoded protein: CSPVAASTDTQYF.

This CDR3 reads CASSEDRGRGEKLFF. The CDR3 DNA is TGTGCCAGCAGTGAGGACAGGGGGCGTGGTGAAAAACTGTTTTTT. The chain is built from TRBV2 and TRBJ1-4; 11 bases fit TRBD1. This CDR3 has 15 residues. Losses at the gene ends were 3 bases for V and 7 bases for J; bases not matched to a gene: 4. Germline CDR1 SNHLY, CDR2 FYNNEI.

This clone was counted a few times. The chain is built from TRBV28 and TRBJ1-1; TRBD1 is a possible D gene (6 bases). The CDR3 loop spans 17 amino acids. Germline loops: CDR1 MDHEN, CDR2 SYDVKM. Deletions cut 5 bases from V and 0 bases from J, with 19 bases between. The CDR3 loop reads CASSPLELGAMNTEAFF. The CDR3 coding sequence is TGTGCCAGCAGTCCCCTCGAGTTGGGGGCCATGAACACTGAAGCTTTCTTT.

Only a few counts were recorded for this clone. The chain's CDR3 is CASSSPGSYEQYF. The DNA for the CDR3 is TGTGCCAGCAGTTCACCAGGGTCCTACGAGCAGTACTTC. The V gene is TRBV6-5, the J gene TRBJ2-5, with D possibly TRBD1 on 5 matching bases. The DNA end is more similar to TRBJ2-7, so the J call may be wrong. CDR1 and CDR2 (germline): MNHEY, SVGAGI. The length of the CDR3 is 13 residues.

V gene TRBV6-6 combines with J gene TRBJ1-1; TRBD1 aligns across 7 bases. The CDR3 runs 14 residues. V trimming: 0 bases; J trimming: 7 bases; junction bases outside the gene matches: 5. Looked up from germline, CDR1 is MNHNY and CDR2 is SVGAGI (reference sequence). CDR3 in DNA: TGTGCCAGCAGTTACTCGGCGGGACAGCATGAAGCTTTCTTT. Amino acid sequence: CASSYSAGQHEAFF.